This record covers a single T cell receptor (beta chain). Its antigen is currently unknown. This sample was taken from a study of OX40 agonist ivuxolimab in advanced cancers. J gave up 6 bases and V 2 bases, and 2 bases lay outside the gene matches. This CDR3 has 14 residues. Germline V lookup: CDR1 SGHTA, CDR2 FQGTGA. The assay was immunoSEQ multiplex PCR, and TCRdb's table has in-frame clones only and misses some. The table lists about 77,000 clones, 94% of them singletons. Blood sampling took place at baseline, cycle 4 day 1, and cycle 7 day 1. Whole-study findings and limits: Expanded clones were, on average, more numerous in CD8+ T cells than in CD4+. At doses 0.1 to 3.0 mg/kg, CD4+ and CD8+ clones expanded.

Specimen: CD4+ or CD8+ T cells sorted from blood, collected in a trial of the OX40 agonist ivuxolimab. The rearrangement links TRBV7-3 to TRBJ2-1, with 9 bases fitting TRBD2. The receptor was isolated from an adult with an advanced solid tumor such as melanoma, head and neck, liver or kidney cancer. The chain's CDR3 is CASSLRLAVNEQFF. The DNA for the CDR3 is TGTGCCAGCAGCTTACGACTAGCGGTCAATGAGCAGTTCTTC.